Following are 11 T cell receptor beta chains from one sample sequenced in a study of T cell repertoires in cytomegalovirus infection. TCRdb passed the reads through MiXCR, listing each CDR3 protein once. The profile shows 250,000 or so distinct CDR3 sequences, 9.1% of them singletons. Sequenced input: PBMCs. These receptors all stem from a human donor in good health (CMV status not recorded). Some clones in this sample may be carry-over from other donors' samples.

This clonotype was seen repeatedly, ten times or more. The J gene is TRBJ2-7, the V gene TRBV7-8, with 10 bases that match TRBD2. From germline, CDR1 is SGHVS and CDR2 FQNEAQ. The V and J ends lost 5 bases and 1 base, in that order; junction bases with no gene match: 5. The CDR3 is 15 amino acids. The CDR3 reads CASSRTSGLSYEQYF. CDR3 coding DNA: TGTGCCAGCAGCAGGACTAGCGGTCTTTCCTACGAGCAGTACTTC.

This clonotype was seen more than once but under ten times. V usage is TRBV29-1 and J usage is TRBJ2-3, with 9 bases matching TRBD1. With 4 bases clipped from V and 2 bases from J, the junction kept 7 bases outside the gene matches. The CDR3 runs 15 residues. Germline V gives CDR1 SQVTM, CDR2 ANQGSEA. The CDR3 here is CSVAGRTGDTDTQYF. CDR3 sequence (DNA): TGCAGCGTTGCGGGAAGGACAGGGGACACAGATACGCAGTATTTT.

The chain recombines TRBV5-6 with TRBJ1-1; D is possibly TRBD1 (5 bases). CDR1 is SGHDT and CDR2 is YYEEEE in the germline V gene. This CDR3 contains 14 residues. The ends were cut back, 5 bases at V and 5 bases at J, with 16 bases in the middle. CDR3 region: CASSTVPRTTEAFF. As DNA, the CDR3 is TGTGCCAGCAGTACCGTCCCGAGGACAACTGAAGCTTTCTTT.

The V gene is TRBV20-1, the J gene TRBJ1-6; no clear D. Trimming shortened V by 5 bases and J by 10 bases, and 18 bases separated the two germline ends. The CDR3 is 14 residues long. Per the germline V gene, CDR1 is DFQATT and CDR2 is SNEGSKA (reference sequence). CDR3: CSAAGGGPRSPLHF. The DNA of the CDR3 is TGCAGTGCTGCCGGAGGAGGGCCTAGGTCACCCCTCCACTTT.

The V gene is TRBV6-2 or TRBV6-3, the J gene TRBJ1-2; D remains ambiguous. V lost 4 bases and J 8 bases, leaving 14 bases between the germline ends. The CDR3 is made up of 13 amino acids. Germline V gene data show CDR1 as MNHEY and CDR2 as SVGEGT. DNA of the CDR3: TGTGCCAGCAGTTTTGGATTCGTGGGGGGCTACACCTTC. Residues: CASSFGFVGGYTF.

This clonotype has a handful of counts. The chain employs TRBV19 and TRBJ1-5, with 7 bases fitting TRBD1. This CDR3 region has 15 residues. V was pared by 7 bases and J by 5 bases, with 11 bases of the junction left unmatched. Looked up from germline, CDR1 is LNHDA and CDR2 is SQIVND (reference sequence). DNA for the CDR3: TGTGCCAGTACCCAAGGAGGGGGCGATTATCAGCCCCAGCATTTT. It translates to CASTQGGGDYQPQHF.

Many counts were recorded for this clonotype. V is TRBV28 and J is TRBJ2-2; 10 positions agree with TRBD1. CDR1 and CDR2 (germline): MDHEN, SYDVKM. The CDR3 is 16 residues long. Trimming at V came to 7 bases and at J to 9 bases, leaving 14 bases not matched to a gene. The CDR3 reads CASIGTGEVSNRELFF. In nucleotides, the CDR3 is TGTGCCAGCATCGGGACAGGGGAAGTTTCGAACCGGGAGCTGTTTTTT.

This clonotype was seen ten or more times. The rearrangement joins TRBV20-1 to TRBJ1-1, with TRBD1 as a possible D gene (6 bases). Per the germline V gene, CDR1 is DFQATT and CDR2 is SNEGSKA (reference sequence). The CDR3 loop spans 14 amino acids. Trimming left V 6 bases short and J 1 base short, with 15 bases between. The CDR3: CSARRGAQNTEAFF. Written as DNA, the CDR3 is TGCAGTGCCCGAAGGGGGGCGCAGAACACTGAAGCTTTCTTT.

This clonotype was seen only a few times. The CDR3 is CASSMGGMTGRGMNTEAFF. The CDR3 DNA sequence: TGTGCCAGTAGTATGGGGGGGATGACAGGGAGGGGGATGAACACTGAAGCTTTCTTT. The chain is built from TRBV19 and TRBJ1-1; 7 bases align to TRBD1. V trimming: 3 bases; J trimming: 0 bases; junction bases outside the gene matches: 16. CDR1 and CDR2 (germline): LNHDA, SQIVND (reference sequence). The CDR3 is 19 residues long.

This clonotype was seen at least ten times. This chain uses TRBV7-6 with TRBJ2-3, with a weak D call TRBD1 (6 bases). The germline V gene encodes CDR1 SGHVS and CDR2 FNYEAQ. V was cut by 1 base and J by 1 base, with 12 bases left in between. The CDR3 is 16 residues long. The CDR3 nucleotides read TGTGCCAGCAGCTTAGATCAGGGGACCCGCACAGATACGCAGTATTTT. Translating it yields CASSLDQGTRTDTQYF.

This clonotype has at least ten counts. The CDR3 sequence: CASSDLGGLTEAFF. The CDR3 nucleotides read TGTGCCAGCAGCGACCTAGGGGGGCTAACTGAAGCTTTCTTT. V and J are TRBV7-8 and TRBJ1-1; a possible D gene is TRBD1 (6 bases). The CDR3 sequence is 14 residues long. The germline V gene encodes CDR1 SGHVS and CDR2 FQNEAQ. Trimming removed 5 bases from V and 5 bases from J, with 15 bases in between. The full variable domain, rest sourced from reference TRBV7-8 and TRBJ1-1, is GAGVSQSPRYKVAKRGQDVALRCDPISGHVSLFWYQQALGQGPEFLTYFQNEAQLDKSGLPSDRFFAERPEGSVSTLKIQRTQQEDSAVYLCASSDLGGLTEAFFGQGTRLTVV.